Listed below are T cell receptor beta chains from one sample, sequenced in a study of post-analysis software for immune sequencing data. Using its own MiXCR run on the PCR reads, TCRdb lists one record per CDR3 protein. The sample has 400,000 to 500,000 distinct CDR3 sequences, approximately 39% seen once. Sequencing used blood. These receptors all stem from a girl aged 2-10 years with multiple sclerosis. The CDR3 runs from the conserved cysteine through the conserved F or W. D genes are given only for firm matches. Only part of the rows carry a size: once, few, many, or a class if the clone is expanded.

cdr3_nt cdr3_aa j_call d_call cdr3_length clone_size v_call
TGCGCCAGCAGCTTCTATGGGGGCGAGTCCTACGAGCAGTACTTC CASSFYGGESYEQYF TRBJ2-7 - 15 few TRBV5-1
TGTGCCAGCAGCCTACAGGGGGGTGCGGTGAGCGAGCAGTACTTC CASSLQGGAVSEQYF TRBJ2-7 TRBD1 15 many TRBV7-8
TGCAGCGTTGCTAGGGGGGGACACGAGCAGTACTTC CSVARGGHEQYF TRBJ2-7 - 12 - TRBV29-1
TGTGCCAGCAGTTTACAGGAGAACACTGAAGCTTTCTTT CASSLQENTEAFF TRBJ1-1 - 13 few TRBV12-3/TRBV12-4
TGTGCCAGCAGCATGACAGGGGGAAATGAAAAACTGTTTTTT CASSMTGGNEKLFF TRBJ1-4 TRBD1 14 - TRBV6-1
TGTGCCAGCTCACCGATGACTAGCGATTACTACGAGCAGTACTTC CASSPMTSDYYEQYF TRBJ2-7 TRBD2 15 - TRBV18
TGTGCCAGCAGCCACCACAGGGCTTCGGTCCCTGAAGCTTTCTTT CASSHHRASVPEAFF TRBJ1-1 - 15 few TRBV6-5
TGTGCCAGCAGTTACCAACCCACCTACGAGCAGTACTTC CASSYQPTYEQYF TRBJ2-7 - 13 - TRBV6-6
TGTGCCAGCAGTTCCACGACTGGGGGGAACATCGAGCAGTACTTC CASSSTTGGNIEQYF TRBJ2-7 - 15 - TRBV12-3/TRBV12-4
TGTGCCATCTCGGGACAGGAGGTCAATGAGCAGTTCTTC CAISGQEVNEQFF TRBJ2-1 TRBD1 13 - TRBV10-3
TGTGCCAGCAGTATAACAGAGAGCACAGATACGCAGTATTTT CASSITESTDTQYF TRBJ2-3 - 14 - TRBV28
TGCAGCGTTGAAAAGCAGGGGAGTCCCCACTACGAGCAGTACTTC CSVEKQGSPHYEQYF TRBJ2-7 - 15 once TRBV29-1
TGTGCCAGCAGCTTAGAACAGGTCAAGGAGACCCAGTTCTTC CASSLEQVKETQFF TRBJ2-1 - 14 - TRBV13
TGCGCCAGCAGCTTGGATGGGACTAGGCGGACAGATACGCAGTATTTT CASSLDGTRRTDTQYF TRBJ2-3 TRBD2 16 - TRBV5-1
TGTGCCAGCAGCCATAAGGGCGGGTACGAGCAGTACTTC CASSHKGGYEQYF TRBJ2-7 - 13 - TRBV7-2
TGCGCCAGCAGCTTGGTTCCGGGAGGTGATGGCTACACCTTC CASSLVPGGDGYTF TRBJ1-2 - 14 - TRBV5-1
TGTGTCAGCTCACGACGGGGCTCTAACTATGGCTACACCTTC CVSSRRGSNYGYTF TRBJ1-2 - 14 few TRBV18
TGTGCCAGCAGTGGGGACAGGTTGAGCAATCAGCCCCAGCATTTT CASSGDRLSNQPQHF TRBJ1-5 TRBD1 15 few TRBV2
TGCAGTGCGAGACGGACAGGGACAGTAAATTCACCCCTCCACTTT CSARRTGTVNSPLHF TRBJ1-6 TRBD1 15 - TRBV20-1
TGTGCCAGCAGCGTAGGACAGGGACTGAATTCACCCCTCCACTTT CASSVGQGLNSPLHF TRBJ1-6 TRBD1 15 few TRBV9
TGTGCCAGCACGGTGGTGGGACTAAACTACGAGCAGTACTTC CASTVVGLNYEQYF TRBJ2-7 TRBD2 14 few TRBV28
TGCAGTGCTAGAGATCCGGGGGCCACAGCATTTTCCTACGAGCAGTACTTC CSARDPGATAFSYEQYF TRBJ2-7 - 17 - TRBV20-1
TGTGCCAGCACCCTTATTGTGACAGGGAACACTGAGGCTTTCTTT CASTLIVTGNTEAFF TRBJ1-1 TRBD1 15 - TRBV11-2
TGCGCCAGCAGCTTGCAAGTTACGGGTTACGAGCAGTACTTC CASSLQVTGYEQYF TRBJ2-7 - 14 few TRBV5-1
TGCAGTGCAGCAGCCAGGACAGCCAATTCACCCCTCCACTTT CSAAARTANSPLHF TRBJ1-6 - 14 - TRBV20-1
TGCAGCGTTGGGCGGGCGGACACCGGGGAGCTGTTTTTT CSVGRADTGELFF TRBJ2-2 - 13 - TRBV29-1
TGTGCCAGCAGCCCCCAGGGGTTGGGTAATGAAAAACTGTTTTTT CASSPQGLGNEKLFF TRBJ1-4 - 15 - TRBV12-3/TRBV12-4
TGTGCCAGCAGCTTAATCGGCACAGGGGGCGCCTACACCTTC CASSLIGTGGAYTF TRBJ1-2 TRBD1 14 - TRBV7-9
TGCAGTGCTAGAGACAGGGAATTTAAGAATGAGCAGTTCTTC CSARDREFKNEQFF TRBJ2-1 - 14 - TRBV20-1
TGTGCCAGCAGTGGGCAGGGGTGGAAGCAGTACTTC CASSGQGWKQYF TRBJ2-7 - 12 few TRBV7-8
TGTGCCAGCAGTCTAGATATGTACACTGAAGCTTTCTTT CASSLDMYTEAFF TRBJ1-1 - 13 once TRBV27
TGCAGCGTTGAAGATCTAAATACGCAGTATTTT CSVEDLNTQYF TRBJ2-3 - 11 few TRBV29-1
TGTGCCAGCAGCAAGACAGGGACCGGGGCCAACGTCCTGACTTTC CASSKTGTGANVLTF TRBJ2-6 TRBD1 15 - TRBV28
TGTGCCAGCAGGCAGCGTCGGGACACGATTCAGGAGTACTTC CASRQRRDTIQEYF TRBJ2-5 - 14 - TRBV12-3/TRBV12-4
TGCAGCGTTGACACTAGCCACATAGTTGAGACCCAGTACTTC CSVDTSHIVETQYF TRBJ2-5 - 14 - TRBV29-1
TGTGCCAGCAATTCCGGGACTCACGAGCAGTACTTC CASNSGTHEQYF TRBJ2-7 - 12 - TRBV28
TGTGCCAGCACCCACCCGGGCGGAGAGCAGTACTTC CASTHPGGEQYF TRBJ2-5 - 12 - TRBV6-5
TGTGCCAGCAGCTGGGATTTGGACAATGAGCAGTTCTTC CASSWDLDNEQFF TRBJ2-1 - 13 - TRBV7-3
TGTGCCAGCAGTCCCGGGGCGGAGAACTATGGCTACACCTTC CASSPGAENYGYTF TRBJ1-2 - 14 few TRBV28
TGCGCCAGCAGCGTAGGACACCGCCAAGAGACCCAGTACTTC CASSVGHRQETQYF TRBJ2-5 - 14 once TRBV5-1
TGCGCCAGCAGCTTGGATGCGGGATCCTACGAGCAGTACTTC CASSLDAGSYEQYF TRBJ2-7 - 14 many TRBV5-1
TGTGCCAGCAGGCGACTGGATTCCACAGATACGCAGTATTTT CASRRLDSTDTQYF TRBJ2-3 - 14 - TRBV6-1
TGTGCCAGCAGTTACGATCCAGCGGGCTCCTACGAGCAGTACTTC CASSYDPAGSYEQYF TRBJ2-7 - 15 - TRBV6-5
TGTGCCAGCAGCTTAATGGACCAAGAGACCCAGTACTTC CASSLMDQETQYF TRBJ2-5 - 13 few TRBV7-2
TGTGCCAGCAGTTACTCGAGGGGACCGAAAGGAAGTCAGCCCCAGCATTTT CASSYSRGPKGSQPQHF TRBJ1-5 - 17 - TRBV6-2/TRBV6-3
TGTGCCAGCAGCCAAGAATCGAAGAGGGAGCAGTACTTC CASSQESKREQYF TRBJ2-7 - 13 - TRBV4-2